Listed here is a single T cell receptor (beta chain). The CDR3 is 16 amino acids. Germline V gene lookup returns CDR1 SGDLS and CDR2 YYNGEE. Trimming left V 3 bases short and J 0 bases short, with 13 bases between. Participants' reported clinical history set cohort assignment. This entry is derived from a study of blood T cell repertoires in COVID-19. Data came from immunoSEQ multiplex PCR; TCRdb stores just in-frame clones and leaves some out. The data show some 210,000 clones, 87% seen once. The TCR was taken from a man between 18 and 35 years old with acute COVID-19. Sequencing input: PBMCs or T cells enriched from blood (not recorded which). The chain is built from TRBV9 and TRBJ2-1, with a weak D call TRBD2 (6 bases). DNA of the CDR3: TGTGCCAGCAGCGGAGGAGGGCCTAGCTCCTACAATGAGCAGTTCTTC. This codes for CASSGGGPSSYNEQFF.